One and the same sample provided the 23 T cell receptor beta chains below, sequenced in a study of T cells after yellow fever vaccination (dated by TCRdb to the late 2010s). The library was generated by 5' RACE. The instrument given in TCRdb is Illumina HiSeq 2500. The public sequencing data were trimmed at Q25 with fastp and processed into clonotypes with MiXCR by TCRdb, which kept only in-frame beta chains. Rows matching on CDR3 protein sequence are summarized as one entry with the most common DNA and genes. The table for this sample lists about 74,000 distinct CDR3 sequences; approximately 7.7% of them were counted only once. The ten top clones hold 30% to 45% of the sample. The sample's treatment or condition label, in plain terms: live attenuated yellow fever vaccine strain. The starting material was CD8+ T cells sorted from PBMCs, obtained 4 to 5 days after the first yellow fever vaccination. Every receptor here comes from a man younger than 35 who received the YFV17D yellow fever vaccine.

This clonotype has more than one count but fewer than ten. This rearrangement joins TRBV4-3 to TRBJ1-5; TRBD1 might be the D (6 bases). The CDR3 is made up of 15 amino acids. CDR1 LGHNA and CDR2 YSLEER come from the germline V gene. Trimming left V 0 bases short and J 7 bases short, with 13 bases between. The CDR3 region is CASSQDRGDRQPQHF. The CDR3 bases are TGCGCCAGCAGCCAAGATAGGGGGGATCGCCAGCCCCAGCATTTT.

This clonotype appeared many times. V usage is TRBV12-3 or TRBV12-4 and J usage is TRBJ1-1; D unresolved. The CDR3 is 13 amino acids. Trimming removed 7 bases from V and 2 bases from J, with 11 bases in between. The CDR3 DNA follows: TGTGCCAGCAAGGCCACCCTAAACACTGAAGCTTTCTTT. This gives the protein CASKATLNTEAFF.

Many counts were recorded for this clonotype. This rearrangement joins TRBV23-1 to TRBJ2-2, with D possibly matching TRBD2 (5 bases). TRBV23-1 belongs to the ORF category, with a function that is uncertain. The CDR3 totals 14 residues. V was cut by 6 bases and J by 2 bases, with 10 bases left in between. Written as DNA, the CDR3 is TGCGCCAGCAGAGAGGGCGACAACACCGGGGAGCTGTTTTTT. Its protein is CASREGDNTGELFF.

This clonotype was recorded at least ten times. The chain joins TRBV27 to TRBJ2-3, with TRBD2 matching over 11 bases. The trim removed 6 bases at V and 4 bases at J, leaving 9 bases unmatched. Germline lookup yields CDR1 MNHEY and CDR2 SMNVEV (reference sequence). The CDR3 runs 16 residues. The CDR3 is CASSRSSGGVSDTQYF. DNA for the CDR3: TGTGCCAGCAGCCGGAGTAGCGGGGGGGTTTCAGATACGCAGTATTTT.

This clonotype has a handful of counts. The rearrangement uses TRBV6-5 and TRBJ2-3, with D perhaps matching TRBD1 or TRBD2 (5 bases each). The CDR3 has 15 residues. The V end lost 3 bases, the J end lost 1 base, and 11 bases lay between the germline ends. CDR1 MNHEY and CDR2 SVGAGI come from the germline V gene. DNA for the CDR3: TGTGCCAGCAGTTATGCTGGGGGTGGCACAGATACGCAGTATTTT. Its translation is CASSYAGGGTDTQYF.

The sample holds many counts of this clonotype. The rearrangement links TRBV9 to TRBJ2-7; the match to TRBD1 covers 10 bases. CDR1 is SGDLS, CDR2 YYNGEE, per germline. This CDR3 is built from 16 residues. Germline trimming cut 3 bases from V and 4 bases from J; bases unmatched to any gene: 10. The CDR3 DNA reads TGTGCCAGCAGCGGAATCGGGACAGGGGCTCGGTACGAGCAGTACTTC. It yields the protein CASSGIGTGARYEQYF.

This clonotype was counted ten times or more. The J gene is TRBJ2-2, the V gene TRBV11-3; 7 nucleotides align to TRBD2. With V trimmed by 5 bases and J by 4 bases, 1 base remained unmatched. Germline V gene data show CDR1 as SGHNT and CDR2 as YENEEA. This CDR3 has 13 amino acids. CDR3 loop: CASSLAVTGELFF. The CDR3 bases are TGTGCCAGCAGCCTAGCGGTCACCGGGGAGCTGTTTTTT.

This clonotype was counted between two and nine times. The rearrangement uses TRBV29-1 and TRBJ1-2, with D uncertain. This CDR3 is built from 14 residues. V was pared by 3 bases and J by 0 bases, with 11 bases between. Germline-derived CDR1 and CDR2 are SQVTM and ANQGSEA. CDR3 residues: CSVDLARSNYGYTF. CDR3 DNA: TGCAGCGTTGACCTTGCCAGGTCTAACTATGGCTACACCTTC.

This clonotype occurred a few times. The genes are TRBV7-9 and TRBJ2-1; D might be TRBD2 (6 bases). V lost 2 bases to trimming and J lost 7 bases, with 12 bases between them. CDR3 length equals 14 residues. Germline V CDR1 and CDR2: SEHNR, FQNEAQ (reference sequence). CDR3 sequence (DNA): TGTGCCAGCAGCTTAAGTAGCGGCCTAAATGAGCAGTTCTTC. Amino acid sequence: CASSLSSGLNEQFF.

The sample holds many counts of this clonotype. V usage is TRBV20-1 and J usage is TRBJ1-2, with 7 positions matching TRBD1. Per the germline V gene, CDR1 is DFQATT and CDR2 is SNEGSKA (reference sequence). This CDR3 region has 15 residues. The ends lost 5 bases at V and 2 bases at J; junction bases unmatched: 11. CDR3 coding DNA: TGCAGTGCTCAAGATCCGGGACAGCTAAACTATGGCTACACCTTC. Translated: CSAQDPGQLNYGYTF.

The rearrangement uses TRBV7-3 and TRBJ2-5, with 8 bases fitting TRBD2. V shed 5 bases, J shed 4 bases, and the junction held 6 bases outside the gene matches. CDR1 and CDR2 (germline): SGHTA, FQGTGA. The CDR3 runs 14 residues. CDR3 region: CASSPGGGRETQYF. CDR3 DNA: TGTGCCAGCAGCCCGGGGGGGGGGAGAGAGACCCAGTACTTC.

This clonotype has just a few counts. The chain is built from TRBV7-2 and TRBJ2-7, with a weak D call TRBD1 (6 bases). Germline V gives CDR1 SGHTA, CDR2 FQGNSA. The CDR3 is made up of 14 amino acids. V lost 4 bases and J lost 4, with 14 bases in between. The chain's CDR3 is CASSSHQGQYEQYV. In DNA, the CDR3 is TGTGCCAGCAGCTCCCACCAGGGGCAGTACGAGCAGTACGTC.

This rearrangement joins TRBV27 to TRBJ2-1; tentative D call: TRBD1 (6 bases). This CDR3 region has 11 residues. Germline V gives CDR1 MNHEY, CDR2 SMNVEV (reference sequence). The V and J ends lost 8 bases and 14 bases respectively, with 16 bases between them. The CDR3 coding sequence is TGTGCCAGCGGCCAAAGGACAGTGGAGTTCTTC. This sequence encodes CASGQRTVEFF.

As regards this clonotype: Mismatch with germline at one junction end may stem from a read error. The chain has TRBV7-9 and TRBJ2-5; 11 bases agree with TRBD1. This CDR3 has 17 residues. The germline CDR1 and CDR2 sequences are SEHNR and FQNEAQ (reference sequence). The DNA of the CDR3 is TGTGTCAGCAGCAAGGATAGGACAGGGGGCCGCCAAGAGACCCAGTACTTC. Translating gives CVSSKDRTGGRQETQYF.

This clonotype turned up a few times. This chain links TRBV3-1 with TRBJ2-1; 10 bases align to TRBD2. After removal of 0 bases from V and 4 bases from J, the junction contained 3 bases not matched to a gene. From germline, CDR1 is LGHDT and CDR2 YNNKEL (reference sequence). This CDR3 is built from 16 residues. The CDR3 region has the DNA TGTGCCAGCAGCCAAGATGGACTAGCGGTATACAATGAGCAGTTCTTC. It encodes CASSQDGLAVYNEQFF.

This clonotype occurred a few times. The CDR3 DNA sequence: TGCAGCGTTGAATTGTTCAGTCGGGGCGGGGAGCTGTTTTTT. This translates into CSVELFSRGGELFF. The J gene is TRBJ2-2, the V gene TRBV29-1; D is possibly TRBD2 (5 bases). Germline CDR1 is SQVTM and CDR2 is ANQGSEA. The germline V and J ends were trimmed by 2 bases and 7 bases, with 14 bases remaining between them. The CDR3 has 14 residues.

This chain connects TRBV3-1 to TRBJ2-3; D uncertain. The CDR3 has 15 residues. Germline CDR1 and CDR2: LGHDT and YNNKEL (reference sequence). The V end lost 0 bases, the J end lost 2 bases, and 9 bases lay between the germline ends. The CDR3 DNA is TGTGCCAGCAGCCAAGAACGACGGACCACAGATACGCAGTATTTT. Translated, it gives CASSQERRTTDTQYF.

The CDR3 DNA follows: TGTGCCAGTAGTATTTTAGTGAACAGCAATCAGCCCCAGCATTTT. It encodes CASSILVNSNQPQHF. V is TRBV19 and J is TRBJ1-5; D is unclear. This CDR3 spans 15 amino acids. The V end was cut by 3 bases, the J end by 1 base, with 10 bases between. Per the germline V gene, CDR1 is LNHDA and CDR2 is SQIVND (reference sequence). Full variable domain (missing parts from reference TRBV19 and TRBJ1-5): DGGITQSPKYLFRKEGQNVTLSCEQNLNHDAMYWYRQDPGQGLRLIYYSQIVNDFQKGDIAEGYSVSREKKESFPLTVTSAQKNPTAFYLCASSILVNSNQPQHFGDGTRLSIL.

This clonotype has at least ten counts. The chain uses TRBV6-5 and TRBJ2-5; D gene unclear. In germline, CDR1 is MNHEY, CDR2 SVGAGI. Trimming took 7 bases from V and 1 from J, leaving 22 bases between them. The length of the CDR3 is 17 residues. CDR3 region: CASTALLDQAVQETQYF. CDR3 nucleotide sequence: TGTGCCAGCACGGCACTTCTGGACCAGGCCGTCCAAGAGACCCAGTACTTC.

This clonotype has just a few counts. The chain joins TRBV7-6 to TRBJ1-2; 10 bases map to TRBD1. The CDR3 spans 12 residues. J lost 7 bases, V lost 8 bases, and 4 bases had no gene match. The germline V gene encodes CDR1 SGHVS and CDR2 FNYEAQ. CDR3 residues: CASAGQGSGYTF. CDR3 DNA: TGTGCCAGCGCGGGACAGGGGAGTGGCTACACCTTC.

This clonotype was seen only a few times. The chain couples TRBV7-9 to TRBJ2-1; D possibly corresponds to TRBD1 (6 bases). Germline V gives CDR1 SEHNR, CDR2 FQNEAQ (reference sequence). The ends were cut back, 5 bases at V and 7 bases at J, with 18 bases in the middle. This CDR3 comprises 15 residues. DNA for the CDR3: TGTGCCAGCAGCCCCCGTACCGACAGGAATAATGAGCAGTTCTTC. Translated, it gives CASSPRTDRNNEQFF.

The chain joins TRBV7-2 to TRBJ1-4; TRBD1 is a possible D gene (5 bases). The CDR3 is made up of 15 amino acids. Germline V gene data show CDR1 as SGHTA and CDR2 as FQGNSA. The V end was cut by 1 base, the J end by 7 bases, with 13 bases between. The CDR3 is CASSLVPGRIEKLFF. CDR3 nucleotides: TGTGCCAGCAGCTTAGTTCCAGGGAGAATTGAAAAACTGTTTTTT.

The sample holds many counts of this clonotype. This CDR3 reads CASSQALTGDYEQYF. The CDR3 nucleotides read TGTGCCAGCAGCCAAGCGCTGACGGGAGACTACGAGCAGTACTTC. V and J are TRBV3-1 and TRBJ2-7, with a tentative D call TRBD2 (6 bases). With 1 base removed from V and 3 bases from J, the gap between germline ends came to 13 bases. Looked up from germline, CDR1 is LGHDT and CDR2 is YNNKEL (reference sequence). The CDR3 length is 15 residues.